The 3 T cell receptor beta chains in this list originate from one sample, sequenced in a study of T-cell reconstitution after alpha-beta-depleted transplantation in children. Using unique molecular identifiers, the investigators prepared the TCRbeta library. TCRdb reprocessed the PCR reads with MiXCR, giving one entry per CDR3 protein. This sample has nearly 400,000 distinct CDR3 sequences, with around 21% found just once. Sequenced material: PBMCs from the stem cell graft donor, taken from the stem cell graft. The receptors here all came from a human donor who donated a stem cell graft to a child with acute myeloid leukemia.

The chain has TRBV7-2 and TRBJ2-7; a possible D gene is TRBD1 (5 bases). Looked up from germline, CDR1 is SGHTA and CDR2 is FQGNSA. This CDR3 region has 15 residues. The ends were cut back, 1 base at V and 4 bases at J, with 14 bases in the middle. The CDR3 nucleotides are TGTGCCAGCAGCTTAGGGGGCAGCCTTCGTTACGAGCAGTACTTC. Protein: CASSLGGSLRYEQYF.

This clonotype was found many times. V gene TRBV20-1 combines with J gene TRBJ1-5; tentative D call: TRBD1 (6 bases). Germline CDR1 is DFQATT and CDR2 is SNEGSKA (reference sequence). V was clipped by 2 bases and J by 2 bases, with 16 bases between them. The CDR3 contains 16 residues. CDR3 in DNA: TGCAGTGCTAGAAATCCCAGGGAGGGGGGCAATCAGCCCCAGCATTTT. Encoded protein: CSARNPREGGNQPQHF.

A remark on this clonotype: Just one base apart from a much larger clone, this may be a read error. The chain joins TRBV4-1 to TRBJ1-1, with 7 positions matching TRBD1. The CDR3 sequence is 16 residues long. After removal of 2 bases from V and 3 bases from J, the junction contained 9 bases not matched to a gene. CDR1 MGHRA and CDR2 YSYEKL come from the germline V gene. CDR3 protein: CASSQSRTGRDTEAFF. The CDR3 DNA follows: TGCGCCAGCAGCCAATCGAGGACAGGTAGGGACACTGAAGCTTTCTTT.